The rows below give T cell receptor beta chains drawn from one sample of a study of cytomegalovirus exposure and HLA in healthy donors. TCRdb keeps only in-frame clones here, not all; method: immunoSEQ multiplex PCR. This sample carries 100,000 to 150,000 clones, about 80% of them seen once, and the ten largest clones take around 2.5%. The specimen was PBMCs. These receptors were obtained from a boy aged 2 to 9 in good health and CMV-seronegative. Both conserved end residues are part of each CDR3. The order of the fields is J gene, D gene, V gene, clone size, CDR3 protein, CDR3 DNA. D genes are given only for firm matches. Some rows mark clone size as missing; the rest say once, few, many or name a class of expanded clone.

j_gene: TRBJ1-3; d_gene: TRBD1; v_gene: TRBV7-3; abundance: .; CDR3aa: CASSLPFNRDRVLPSGNTIYF; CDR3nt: TGTGCCAGCAGCTTACCCTTTAACCGGGACAGGGTTCTACCCTCTGGAAACACCATATATTTT
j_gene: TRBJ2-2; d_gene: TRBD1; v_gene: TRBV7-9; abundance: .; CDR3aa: CASSLDGVDRGRFGELFF; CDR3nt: TGTGCCAGCAGCTTAGATGGAGTGGACAGGGGGCGGTTCGGGGAGCTGTTTTTT
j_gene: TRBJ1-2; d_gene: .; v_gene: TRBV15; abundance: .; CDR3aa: CATSRDLTESSYGYTF; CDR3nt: TGTGCCACCAGCAGAGACCTAACGGAGAGTTCATATGGCTACACCTTC
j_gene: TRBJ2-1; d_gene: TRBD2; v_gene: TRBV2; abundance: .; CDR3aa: CATLLAGGNNEQFF; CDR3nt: TGTGCCACCCTACTAGCGGGGGGAAACAATGAGCAGTTCTTC
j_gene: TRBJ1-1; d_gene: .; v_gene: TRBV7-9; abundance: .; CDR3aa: CASRPTPETEAFF; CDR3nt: TGTGCCAGCAGACCGACACCCGAGACTGAAGCTTTCTTT
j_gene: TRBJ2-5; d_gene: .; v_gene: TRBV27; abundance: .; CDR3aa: CASSLSRGSRETQYF; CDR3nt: TGTGCCAGCAGTTTATCCAGAGGGAGTAGGGAGACCCAGTACTTC
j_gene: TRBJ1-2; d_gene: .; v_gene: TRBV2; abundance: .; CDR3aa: CASSVEPRFYGYTF; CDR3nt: TGTGCCAGCAGTGTAGAACCGCGTTTCTATGGCTACACCTTC
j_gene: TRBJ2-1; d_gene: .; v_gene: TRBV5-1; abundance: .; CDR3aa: CASSLTSVSYNEQFF; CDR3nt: TGCGCCAGCAGCTTGACGTCGGTGTCCTACAATGAGCAGTTCTTC
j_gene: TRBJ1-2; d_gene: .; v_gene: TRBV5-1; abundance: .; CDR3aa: CASSLDMAGDDYGYTF; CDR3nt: TGCGCCAGCAGCCTGGACATGGCAGGGGACGACTATGGCTACACCTTC
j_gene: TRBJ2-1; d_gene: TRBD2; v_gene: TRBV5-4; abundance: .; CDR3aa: CASSLDFSGEPFF; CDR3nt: TGTGCCAGCAGCTTGGACTTCAGCGGGGAGCCGTTCTTC
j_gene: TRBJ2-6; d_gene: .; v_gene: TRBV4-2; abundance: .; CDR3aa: CASSLEQDSGANVLTF; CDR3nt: TGTGCCAGCAGCCTGGAACAGGACTCTGGGGCCAACGTCCTGACTTTC
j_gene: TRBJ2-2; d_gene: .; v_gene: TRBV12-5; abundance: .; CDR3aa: CASGRNTGELFF; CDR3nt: TGTGCTAGTGGTCGGAACACCGGGGAGCTGTTTTTT
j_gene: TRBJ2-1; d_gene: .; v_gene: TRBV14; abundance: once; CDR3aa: CASSLIARQAYNEQFF; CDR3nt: TGTGCCAGCAGCCTAATCGCCAGACAGGCTTACAATGAGCAGTTCTTC
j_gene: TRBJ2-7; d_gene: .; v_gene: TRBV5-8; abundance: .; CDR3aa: CASSPNWTDYSYEQYF; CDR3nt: TGTGCCAGCAGCCCTAATTGGACAGACTACTCCTACGAGCAGTACTTC
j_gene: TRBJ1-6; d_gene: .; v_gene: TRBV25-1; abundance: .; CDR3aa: CASSDTSEEYSPLHF; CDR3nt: TGTGCCAGCAGCGATACATCCGAGGAGTACTCACCCCTCCACTTT
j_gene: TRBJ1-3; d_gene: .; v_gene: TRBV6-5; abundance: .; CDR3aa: CASSYSGSSGNTIYF; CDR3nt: TGTGCCAGCAGTTACTCCGGGAGCTCTGGAAACACCATATATTTT
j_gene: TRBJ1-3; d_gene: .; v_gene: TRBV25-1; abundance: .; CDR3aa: CASSGYRHSGNTIYF; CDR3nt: TGTGCCAGCAGTGGATACAGGCACTCTGGAAACACCATATATTTT
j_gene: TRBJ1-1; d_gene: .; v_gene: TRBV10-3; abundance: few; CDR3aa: CAISESGQGNTEAFF; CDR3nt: TGTGCCATCAGTGAGTCGGGACAAGGAAACACTGAAGCTTTCTTT
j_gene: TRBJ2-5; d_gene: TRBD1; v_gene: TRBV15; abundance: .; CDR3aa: CATSSTGTGGETQYF; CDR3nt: TGTGCCACCAGCTCCACCGGGACAGGGGGAGAGACCCAGTACTTC
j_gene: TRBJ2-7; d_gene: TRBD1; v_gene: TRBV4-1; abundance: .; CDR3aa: CASSQYFRGMNEQYF; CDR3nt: TGCGCCAGCAGCCAATACTTCAGGGGGATGAACGAGCAGTACTTC
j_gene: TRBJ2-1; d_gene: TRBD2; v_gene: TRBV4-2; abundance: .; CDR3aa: CASSQVTSVSYNEQFF; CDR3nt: TGTGCCAGCAGCCAAGTTACTAGCGTGTCCTACAATGAGCAGTTCTTC
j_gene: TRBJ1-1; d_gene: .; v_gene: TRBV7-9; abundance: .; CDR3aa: CASPPSGRGMNTEAFF; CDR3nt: TGTGCCAGCCCTCCCTCAGGGCGCGGGATGAACACTGAAGCTTTCTTT
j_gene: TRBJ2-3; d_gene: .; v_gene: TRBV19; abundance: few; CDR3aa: CASSITGGSTDTQYF; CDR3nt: TGTGCCAGTAGTATAACGGGGGGCAGCACAGATACGCAGTATTTT
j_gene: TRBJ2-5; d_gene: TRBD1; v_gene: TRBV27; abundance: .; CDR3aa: CASSSRTGKSETQYF; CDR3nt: TGTGCCAGCAGTTCTAGGACAGGGAAATCAGAGACCCAGTACTTC
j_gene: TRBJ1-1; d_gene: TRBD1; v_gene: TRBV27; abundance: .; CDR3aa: CASSPLTGIPEAFF; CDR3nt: TGTGCCAGCAGTCCCTTGACAGGGATCCCTGAAGCTTTCTTT
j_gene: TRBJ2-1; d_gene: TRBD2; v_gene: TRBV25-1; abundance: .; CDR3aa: CASSNLAGDLSEQFF; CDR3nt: TGTGCCAGCAGTAACCTAGCGGGGGATCTAAGTGAGCAGTTCTTC
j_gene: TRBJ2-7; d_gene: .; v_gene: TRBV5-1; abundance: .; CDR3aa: CASSLGEYEQYF; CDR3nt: TGCGCCAGCAGCTTGGGGGAGTACGAGCAGTACTTC
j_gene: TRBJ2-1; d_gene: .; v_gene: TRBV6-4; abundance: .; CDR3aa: CASSDKTGSYNEQFF; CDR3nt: TGTGCCAGCAGTGACAAGACAGGTTCCTACAATGAGCAGTTCTTC
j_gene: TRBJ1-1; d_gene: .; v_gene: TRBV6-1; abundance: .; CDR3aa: CASSYPGLNTEAFF; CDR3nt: TGTGCCAGCTCCTATCCCGGACTAAACACTGAAGCTTTCTTT
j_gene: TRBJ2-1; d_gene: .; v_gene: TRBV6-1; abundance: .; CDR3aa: CASSERQGGYNEQFF; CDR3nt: TGTGCCAGCAGTGAAAGGCAGGGTGGCTACAATGAGCAGTTCTTC
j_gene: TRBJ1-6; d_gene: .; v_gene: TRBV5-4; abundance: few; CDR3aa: CASSFRSPASPLHF; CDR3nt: TGTGCCAGCAGCTTCCGGAGCCCAGCTTCACCCCTCCACTTT
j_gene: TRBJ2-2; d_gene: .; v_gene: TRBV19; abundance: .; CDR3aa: CASRGANTGELFF; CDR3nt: TGTGCCAGTAGGGGGGCCAACACCGGGGAGCTGTTTTTT
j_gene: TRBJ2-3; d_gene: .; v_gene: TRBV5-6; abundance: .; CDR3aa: CASSFVGRLDTQYF; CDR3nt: TGTGCCAGCAGCTTTGTGGGGAGACTAGATACGCAGTATTTT
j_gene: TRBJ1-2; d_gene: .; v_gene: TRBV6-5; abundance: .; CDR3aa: CASSREGRGGGYTF; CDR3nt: TGTGCCAGCAGTCGAGAGGGCAGGGGTGGTGGCTACACCTTC
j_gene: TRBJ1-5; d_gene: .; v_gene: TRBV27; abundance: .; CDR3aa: CASGITGLGYQPQHF; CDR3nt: TGTGCCAGCGGAATAACAGGGTTAGGGTATCAGCCCCAGCATTTT
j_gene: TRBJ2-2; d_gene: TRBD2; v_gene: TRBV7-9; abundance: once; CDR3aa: CASSGLAGEGTGELFF; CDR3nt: TGTGCCAGCAGCGGCCTCGCGGGGGAAGGCACCGGGGAGCTGTTTTTT
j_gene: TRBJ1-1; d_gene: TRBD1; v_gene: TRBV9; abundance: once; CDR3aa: CASSAPQGANTEAFF; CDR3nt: TGTGCCAGCAGCGCACCACAGGGGGCGAACACTGAAGCTTTCTTT
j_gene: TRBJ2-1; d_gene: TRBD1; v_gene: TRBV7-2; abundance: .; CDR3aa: CASSPQQGNEQFF; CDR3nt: TGTGCCAGCAGCCCCCAACAGGGGAATGAGCAGTTCTTC
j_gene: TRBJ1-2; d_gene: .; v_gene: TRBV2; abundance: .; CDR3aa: CASTGLQAYGYTF; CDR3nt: TGTGCCAGCACCGGTTTGCAGGCCTATGGCTACACCTTC
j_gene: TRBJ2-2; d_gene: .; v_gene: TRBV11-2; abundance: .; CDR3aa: CASSFRGSGELFF; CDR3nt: TGTGCCAGCAGCTTCCGGGGGTCCGGGGAGCTGTTTTTT
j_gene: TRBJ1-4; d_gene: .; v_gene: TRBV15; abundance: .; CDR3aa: CATSRGPTGGWEKLFF; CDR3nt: TGTGCCACCAGCAGAGGACCGACAGGCGGATGGGAAAAACTGTTTTTT
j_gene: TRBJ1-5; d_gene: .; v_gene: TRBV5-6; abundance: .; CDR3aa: CASTSRTAYSNQPQHF; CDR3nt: TGTGCCAGCACCTCAAGGACAGCATATAGCAATCAGCCCCAGCATTTT
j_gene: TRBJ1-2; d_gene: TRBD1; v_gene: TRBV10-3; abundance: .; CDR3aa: CAIGRDREFYGYTF; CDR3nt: TGTGCCATCGGCCGGGACAGGGAATTCTATGGCTACACCTTC
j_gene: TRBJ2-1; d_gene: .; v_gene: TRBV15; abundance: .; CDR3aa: CATSRVGGLSYNEQFF; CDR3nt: TGTGCCACCAGCAGAGTAGGCGGACTCTCCTACAATGAGCAGTTCTTC
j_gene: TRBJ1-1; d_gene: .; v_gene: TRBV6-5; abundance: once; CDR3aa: CASNLGGRNTEAFF; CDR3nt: TGTGCCAGCAATTTGGGTGGGAGGAACACTGAAGCTTTCTTT
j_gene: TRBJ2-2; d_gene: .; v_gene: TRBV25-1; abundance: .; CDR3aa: CASSLRTSDTGELFF; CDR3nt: TGTGCCAGCAGTCTCCGGACAAGTGACACCGGGGAGCTGTTTTTT
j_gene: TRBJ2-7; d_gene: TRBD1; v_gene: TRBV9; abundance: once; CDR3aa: CASSPRAFPGQGLYEQYF; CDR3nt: TGTGCCAGCAGCCCGCGCGCTTTTCCGGGACAGGGCTTATACGAGCAGTACTTC
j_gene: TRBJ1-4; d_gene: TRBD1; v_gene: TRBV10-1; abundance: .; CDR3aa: CANPGGLPEGKLFF; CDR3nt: TGCGCCAACCCAGGGGGGCTTCCGGAGGGAAAACTGTTTTTT
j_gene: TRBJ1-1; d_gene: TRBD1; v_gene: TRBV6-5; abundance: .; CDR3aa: CASSSGTGSTEAFF; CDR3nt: TGTGCCAGCAGTTCCGGGACAGGGAGCACTGAAGCTTTCTTT
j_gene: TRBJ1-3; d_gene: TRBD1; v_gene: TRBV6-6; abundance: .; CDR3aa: CASSFTGVNDRNTIYF; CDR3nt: TGTGCCAGCAGTTTTACAGGGGTTAATGATAGAAACACCATATATTTT
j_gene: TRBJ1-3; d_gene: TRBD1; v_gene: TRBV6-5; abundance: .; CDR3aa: CASSYGTGGNTIYF; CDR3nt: TGTGCCAGCAGTTACGGGACAGGGGGAAACACCATATATTTT